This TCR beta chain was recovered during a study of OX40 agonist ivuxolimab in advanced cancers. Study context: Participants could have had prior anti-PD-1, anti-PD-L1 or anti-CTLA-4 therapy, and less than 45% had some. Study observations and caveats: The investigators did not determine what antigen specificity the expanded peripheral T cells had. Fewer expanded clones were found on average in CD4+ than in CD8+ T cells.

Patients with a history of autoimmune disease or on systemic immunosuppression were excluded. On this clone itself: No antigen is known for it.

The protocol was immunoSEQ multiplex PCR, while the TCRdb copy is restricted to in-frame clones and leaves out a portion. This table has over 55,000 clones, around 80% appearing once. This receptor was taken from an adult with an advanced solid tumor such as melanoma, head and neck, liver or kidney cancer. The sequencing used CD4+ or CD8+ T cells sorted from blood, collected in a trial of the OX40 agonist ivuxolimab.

The DNA of the CDR3 is TGCGCCAGCAGCCTAAACAGGAACTCTGGGGCCAACGTCCTGACTTTC. As protein: CASSLNRNSGANVLTF. The genes are TRBV5-1 and TRBJ2-6; D may be TRBD1 (5 bases). With 4 bases removed from V and 0 bases from J, the gap between germline ends came to 11 bases. CDR1 SGHRS and CDR2 YFSETQ come from the germline V gene. This CDR3 region has 16 residues.